This entry lists 18 T cell receptor beta chains sequenced from one sample in a study of technical replicates of blood from several donors. Repertoires were generated with immunoSEQ multiplex PCR, while TCRdb's copy carries only in-frame clones and drops some. The table includes roughly 52,000 clones, around 96% detected once. The specimen sequenced was PBMCs. All receptors come from a human donor in good health. Some clones in this sample may be carry-over from other donors' samples.

This sequence joins TRBV5-3 and TRBJ1-4, with 12 bases matching TRBD1. TRBV5-3 falls under the ORF class, with uncertain function. The CDR3 runs 18 residues. With V trimmed by 5 bases and J by 3 bases, 11 bases remained unmatched. The CDR3 loop is CARRVQGTGGSPNEKLFF. In DNA form, the CDR3 reads TGTGCCAGAAGGGTCCAGGGGACAGGGGGCTCCCCTAATGAAAAACTGTTTTTT.

The chain recombines TRBV13 with TRBJ2-1; 9 nucleotides match TRBD2. Germline V gives CDR1 PRHDT, CDR2 FYEKMQ (reference sequence). Germline trimming cut 5 bases from V and 7 bases from J; bases unmatched to any gene: 6. This CDR3 spans 14 amino acids. DNA for the CDR3: TGTGCCAGCAGCGCGGGGGGGCCTGGAAATGAGCAGTTCTTC. Protein sequence: CASSAGGPGNEQFF.

The V gene is TRBV6-5, the J gene TRBJ2-5; the D gene is possibly TRBD2 (5 bases). The CDR3 has 16 residues. V was cut by 2 bases and J by 9 bases, with 22 bases left in between. Germline V CDR1 and CDR2: MNHEY, SVGAGI. CDR3 sequence: CASSYMGAALLGAQYF. CDR3 sequence (DNA): TGTGCCAGCAGTTACATGGGAGCGGCACTCCTTGGTGCCCAGTACTTC.

This clone was picked up a small number of times. The chain has TRBV6-5 and TRBJ2-2, with D unclear. The germline V and J ends were trimmed by 1 base and 6 bases, with 12 bases remaining between them. CDR1 and CDR2 (germline): MNHEY, SVGAGI. The CDR3 has 15 amino acids. The CDR3 sequence: CASSYYSGSAGELFF. Written as DNA, the CDR3 is TGTGCCAGCAGTTACTATTCTGGTTCGGCCGGGGAGCTGTTTTTT.

V usage is TRBV4-3 and J usage is TRBJ2-2; TRBD1 might be the D (6 bases). V lost 0 bases and J 3 bases, leaving 14 bases between the germline ends. Germline-derived CDR1 and CDR2 are LGHNA and YSLEER. This CDR3 has 17 amino acids. The CDR3 spells CASSQEPRGDDTGELFF. CDR3 in DNA: TGCGCCAGCAGCCAAGAACCCAGGGGCGACGACACCGGGGAGCTGTTTTTT.

Only one count was recorded for this clone. The J gene is TRBJ2-7, the V gene TRBV7-8, with 9 positions matching TRBD2. The CDR3 is 18 residues long. J lost 5 bases, V lost 0 bases, and 14 bases had no gene match. Germline CDR1 is SGHVS and CDR2 is FQNEAQ. This chain's CDR3 is CASSLAGGGRAVRNEQYF. The CDR3 DNA sequence: TGTGCCAGCAGCTTAGCGGGGGGCGGGAGGGCCGTAAGAAACGAGCAGTACTTC. The whole variable domain, filled in from reference TRBV7-8 and TRBJ2-7, reads GAGVSQSPRYKVAKRGQDVALRCDPISGHVSLFWYQQALGQGPEFLTYFQNEAQLDKSGLPSDRFFAERPEGSVSTLKIQRTQQEDSAVYLCASSLAGGGRAVRNEQYFGPGTRLTVT.

The chain links TRBV9 to TRBJ2-7; maybe TRBD1 (5 bases). The V gene lost 4 bases and the J gene lost 3 bases, with 11 bases spanning the gap. The CDR3 runs to 13 residues. Per the germline V gene, CDR1 is SGDLS and CDR2 is YYNGEE. The CDR3 DNA follows: TGTGCCAGCAGCCCCGACAGTCTCTACGAGCAGTACTTC. Translated: CASSPDSLYEQYF.

This clone was observed once. CDR3 sequence (DNA): TGTGCCAGCAGCCCTCTAGCGGGAGGTTCTTCCTACGAGCAGTACTTC. Translating gives CASSPLAGGSSYEQYF. The rearrangement links TRBV9 to TRBJ2-7; 11 bases are a match to TRBD2. V trimming: 4 bases; J trimming: 1 base; junction bases outside the gene matches: 7. Looked up from germline, CDR1 is SGDLS and CDR2 is YYNGEE. The CDR3 runs to 16 residues. The full variable domain, rest sourced from reference TRBV9 and TRBJ2-7, is DSGVTQTPKHLITATGQRVTLRCSPRSGDLSVYWYQQSLDQGLQFLIQYYNGEERAKGNILERFSAQQFPDLHSELNLSSLELGDSALYFCASSPLAGGSSYEQYFGPGTRLTVT.

This chain uses TRBV5-1 with TRBJ1-4; the D gene is possibly TRBD1 (6 bases). Germline CDR1 reads SGHRS; CDR2 reads YFSETQ. The V end was cut by 3 bases, the J end by 7 bases, with 19 bases between. This CDR3 is built from 16 residues. As DNA, the CDR3 is TGCGCCAGCAGCTCGCAGGGGCCGCGTTTGGGTGAAAAACTGTTTTTT. This sequence encodes CASSSQGPRLGEKLFF.

V is TRBV29-1 and J is TRBJ1-1; 7 positions agree with TRBD1. The CDR3 length is 13 residues. Germline V lookup: CDR1 SQVTM, CDR2 ANQGSEA. V lost 5 bases and J lost 6; bases outside the gene matches: 9. The CDR3 region has the DNA TGCAGCGTTAACCGGGACAGAGGTGCTGAAGCTTTCTTT. Its translation: CSVNRDRGAEAFF.

The chain uses TRBV7-2 and TRBJ1-2, with D unclear. V was shortened by 2 bases and J by 7 bases, with 8 bases between the two germline ends. The germline CDR1 and CDR2 sequences are SGHTA and FQGNSA. The CDR3 covers 12 residues. For the CDR3, the DNA is TGTGCCAGCAGCTTATACTCGGGTGGCTACACCTTC. Amino acid sequence: CASSLYSGGYTF.

This chain uses TRBV5-6 with TRBJ2-5; 8 nucleotides agree with TRBD1. From germline, CDR1 is SGHDT and CDR2 YYEEEE. J gave up 1 base and V 2 bases, and 4 bases lay outside the gene matches. The CDR3 sequence is 15 residues long. The CDR3 nucleotides are TGTGCCAGCAGCTTCTGGACAGGGCCCCAAGAGACCCAGTACTTC. Its protein product is CASSFWTGPQETQYF.

The genes are TRBV7-9 and TRBJ1-5; TRBD1 agrees at 7 bases. After removal of 5 bases from V and 5 bases from J, the junction contained 6 bases not matched to a gene. The V gene's germline CDR1 is SEHNR and CDR2 FQNEAQ (reference sequence). This CDR3 has 14 amino acids. This chain's CDR3 is CASSPGTAYQPQHF. For the CDR3, the DNA is TGTGCCAGCAGCCCCGGGACAGCCTATCAGCCCCAGCATTTT.

This chain joins TRBV5-4 and TRBJ2-2, with D perhaps TRBD2 (6 bases). V lost 6 bases and J lost 4, with 19 bases in between. CDR1 and CDR2 from the germline V gene are SGHNT and YYREEE (reference sequence). The CDR3 is made up of 16 amino acids. CDR3 in amino acids: CASTTFGRGSTGELFF. The CDR3 DNA is TGTGCCAGCACCACGTTCGGGCGGGGAAGCACCGGGGAGCTGTTTTTT.

The chain uses TRBV18 and TRBJ2-7, with TRBD2 identical over 11 bases. The CDR3 totals 16 residues. J gave up 2 bases and V 4 bases, and 7 bases lay outside the gene matches. In germline, CDR1 is KGHSH, CDR2 LQKENI. The DNA for the CDR3 is TGTGCCAGCTCACAGTTTACTAGCGGGAGTACCTACGAGCAGTACTTC. Amino acid sequence: CASSQFTSGSTYEQYF.

CDR3 sequence (DNA): TGTGCCAGCAGCTTGAGGGGACAGGAGTTTCATTCACCCCTCCACTTT. It specifies CASSLRGQEFHSPLHF. V is TRBV5-6 and J is TRBJ1-6; 8 bases line up with TRBD1. Losses at the gene ends were 1 base for V and 8 bases for J; bases not matched to a gene: 8. CDR1 is SGHDT and CDR2 is YYEEEE in the germline V gene. The CDR3 is 16 amino acids.

V and J are TRBV10-3 and TRBJ1-2; 12 bases map to TRBD1. The CDR3 is 16 amino acids. Germline V gives CDR1 ENHRY, CDR2 SYGVKD. Unmatched junction bases numbered 5, after V lost 3 bases and J lost 3 bases. The CDR3 spells CAISDWGQGADYGYTF. CDR3 coding DNA: TGTGCCATCAGTGATTGGGGACAGGGGGCGGACTATGGCTACACCTTC.

V usage is TRBV10-1 and J usage is TRBJ2-7, with TRBD1 identical over 12 bases. Per the germline V gene, CDR1 is WNHNN and CDR2 is SYGVQD (reference sequence). V gave up 6 bases and J gave up 4 bases; unmatched junction bases: 1. This CDR3 comprises 13 residues. CDR3 sequence reads: CASRGQGAYEQYF. As DNA, the CDR3 is TGCGCCAGCAGGGGACAGGGGGCTTACGAGCAGTACTTC.